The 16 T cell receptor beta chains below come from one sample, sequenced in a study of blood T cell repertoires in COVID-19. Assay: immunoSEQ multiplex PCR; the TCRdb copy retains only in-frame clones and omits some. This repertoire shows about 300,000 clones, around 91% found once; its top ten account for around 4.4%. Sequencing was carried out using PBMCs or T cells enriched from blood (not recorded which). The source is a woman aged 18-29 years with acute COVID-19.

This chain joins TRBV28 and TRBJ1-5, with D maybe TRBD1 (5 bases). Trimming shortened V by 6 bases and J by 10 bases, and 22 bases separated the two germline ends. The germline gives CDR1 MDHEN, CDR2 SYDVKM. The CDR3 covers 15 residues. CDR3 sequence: CASSSPGAGREPQHF. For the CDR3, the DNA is TGTGCCAGCAGCTCCCCCGGGGCAGGGAGGGAACCCCAGCATTTT.

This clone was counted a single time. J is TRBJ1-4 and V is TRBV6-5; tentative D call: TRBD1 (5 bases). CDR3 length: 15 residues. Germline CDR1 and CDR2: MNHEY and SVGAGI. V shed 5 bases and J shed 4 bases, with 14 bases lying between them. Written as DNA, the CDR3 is TGTGCCAGCAGTCCATGGGGCAGCTATAATGAAAAACTGTTTTTT. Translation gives CASSPWGSYNEKLFF.

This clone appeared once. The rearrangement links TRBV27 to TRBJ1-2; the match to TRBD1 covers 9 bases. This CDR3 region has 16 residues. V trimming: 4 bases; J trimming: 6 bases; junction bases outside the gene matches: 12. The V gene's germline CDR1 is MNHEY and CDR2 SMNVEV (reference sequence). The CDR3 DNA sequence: TGTGCCAGCAGTTCGGGACAGGGTTCGTTTCTGCATGGCTACACCTTC. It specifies CASSSGQGSFLHGYTF.

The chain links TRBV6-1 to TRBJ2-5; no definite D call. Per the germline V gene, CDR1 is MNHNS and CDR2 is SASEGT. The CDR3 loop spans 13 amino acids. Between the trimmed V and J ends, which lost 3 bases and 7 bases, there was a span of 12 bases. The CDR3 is CASSEVHWATQYF. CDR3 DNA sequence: TGTGCCAGCAGTGAGGTTCACTGGGCGACCCAGTACTTC.

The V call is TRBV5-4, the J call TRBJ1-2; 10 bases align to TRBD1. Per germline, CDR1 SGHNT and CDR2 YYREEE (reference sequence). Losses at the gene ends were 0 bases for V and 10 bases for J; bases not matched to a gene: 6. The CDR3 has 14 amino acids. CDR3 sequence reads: CASSLEGQGDSYTF. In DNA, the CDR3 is TGTGCCAGCAGCTTGGAAGGACAGGGGGACTCCTACACCTTC.

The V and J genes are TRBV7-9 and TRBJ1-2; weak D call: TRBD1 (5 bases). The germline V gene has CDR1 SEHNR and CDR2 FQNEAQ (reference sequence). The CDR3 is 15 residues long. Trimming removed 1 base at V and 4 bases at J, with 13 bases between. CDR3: CASSLEDSWIYGYTF. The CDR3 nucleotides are TGTGCCAGCAGCTTAGAAGACAGTTGGATCTATGGCTACACCTTC.

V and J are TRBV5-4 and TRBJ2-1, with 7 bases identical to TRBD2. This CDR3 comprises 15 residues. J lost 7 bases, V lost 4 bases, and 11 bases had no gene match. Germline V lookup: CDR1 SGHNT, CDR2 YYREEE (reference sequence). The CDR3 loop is CASSLTAGLENEQFF. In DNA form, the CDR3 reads TGTGCCAGCAGCCTGACAGCGGGGCTCGAAAATGAGCAGTTCTTC. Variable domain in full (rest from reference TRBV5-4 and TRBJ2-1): ETGVTQSPTHLIKTRGQQVTLRCSSQSGHNTVSWYQQALGQGPQFIFQYYREEENGRGNFPPRFSGLQFPNYSSELNVNALELDDSALYLCASSLTAGLENEQFFGPGTRLTVL.

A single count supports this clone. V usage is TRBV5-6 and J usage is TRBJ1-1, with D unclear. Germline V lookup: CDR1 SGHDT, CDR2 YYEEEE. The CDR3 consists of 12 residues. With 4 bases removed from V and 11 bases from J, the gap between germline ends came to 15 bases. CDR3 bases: TGTGCCAGCAGCCGGGAGGAGGCACAGGCTTTCTTT. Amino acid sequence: CASSREEAQAFF. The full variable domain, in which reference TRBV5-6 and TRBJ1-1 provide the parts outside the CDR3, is DAGVTQSPTHLIKTRGQQVTLRCSPKSGHDTVSWYQQALGQGPQFIFQYYEEEERQRGNFPDRFSGHQFPNYSSELNVNALLLGDSALYLCASSREEAQAFFGQGTRLTVV.

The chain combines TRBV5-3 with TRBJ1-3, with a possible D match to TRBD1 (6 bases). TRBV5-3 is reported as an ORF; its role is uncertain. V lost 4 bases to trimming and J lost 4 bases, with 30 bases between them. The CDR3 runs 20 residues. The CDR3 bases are TGTGCCAGAAGCCCCCGACCACAGGGCCCGAAATCAGATCCGGGAAACACCATATATTTT. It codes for CARSPRPQGPKSDPGNTIYF.

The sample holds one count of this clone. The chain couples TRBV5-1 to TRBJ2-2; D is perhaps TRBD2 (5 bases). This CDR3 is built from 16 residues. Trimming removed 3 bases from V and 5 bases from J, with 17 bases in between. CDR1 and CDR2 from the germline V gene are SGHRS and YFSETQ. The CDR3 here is CASSWTGPGRTGELFF. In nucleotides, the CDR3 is TGCGCCAGCAGCTGGACTGGGCCCGGAAGAACCGGGGAGCTGTTTTTT.

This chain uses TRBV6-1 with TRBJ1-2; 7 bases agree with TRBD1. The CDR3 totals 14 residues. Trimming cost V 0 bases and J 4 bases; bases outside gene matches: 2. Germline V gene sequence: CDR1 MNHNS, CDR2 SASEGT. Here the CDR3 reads CASSEATGIYGYTF. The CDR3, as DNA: TGTGCCAGCAGTGAAGCGACAGGGATCTATGGCTACACCTTC.

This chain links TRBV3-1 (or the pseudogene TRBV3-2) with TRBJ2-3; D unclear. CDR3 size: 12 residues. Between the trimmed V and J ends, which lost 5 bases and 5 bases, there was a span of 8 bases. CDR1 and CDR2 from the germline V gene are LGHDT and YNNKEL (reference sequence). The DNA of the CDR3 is TGTGCCAGCAGCGATTTGAGAGATACGCAGTATTTT. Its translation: CASSDLRDTQYF.

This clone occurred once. CDR3: CATSAPSGRVDTQYF. In nucleotides, the CDR3 is TGTGCCACCAGTGCCCCTAGCGGGAGGGTAGATACGCAGTATTTT. The chain couples TRBV24-1 to TRBJ2-3, with TRBD2 matching over 12 bases. The germline CDR1 and CDR2 sequences are KGHDR and SFDVKD. The CDR3 has 15 amino acids. Trimming at V came to 5 bases and at J to 5 bases, leaving 4 bases not matched to a gene.

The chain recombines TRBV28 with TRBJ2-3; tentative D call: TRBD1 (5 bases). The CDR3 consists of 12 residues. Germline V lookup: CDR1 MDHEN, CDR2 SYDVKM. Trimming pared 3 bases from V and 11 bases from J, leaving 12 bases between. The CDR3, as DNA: TGTGCCAGCAGTTTGAAGGGGCTGAGGCAGTATTTT. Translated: CASSLKGLRQYF.

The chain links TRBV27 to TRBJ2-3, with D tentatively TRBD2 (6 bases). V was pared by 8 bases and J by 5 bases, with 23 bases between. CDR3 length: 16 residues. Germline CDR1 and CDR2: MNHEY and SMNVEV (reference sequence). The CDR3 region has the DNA TGTGCCAGCCCTAAGCGGGCTAGCGCTAGACTAGATACGCAGTATTTT. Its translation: CASPKRASARLDTQYF.

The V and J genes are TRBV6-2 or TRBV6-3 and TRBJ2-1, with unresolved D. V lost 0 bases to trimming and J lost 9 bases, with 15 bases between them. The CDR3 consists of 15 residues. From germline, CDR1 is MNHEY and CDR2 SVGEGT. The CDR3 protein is CASSYSSEGGLEQFF. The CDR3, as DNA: TGTGCCAGCAGTTACTCGTCGGAAGGTGGGCTTGAGCAGTTCTTC.